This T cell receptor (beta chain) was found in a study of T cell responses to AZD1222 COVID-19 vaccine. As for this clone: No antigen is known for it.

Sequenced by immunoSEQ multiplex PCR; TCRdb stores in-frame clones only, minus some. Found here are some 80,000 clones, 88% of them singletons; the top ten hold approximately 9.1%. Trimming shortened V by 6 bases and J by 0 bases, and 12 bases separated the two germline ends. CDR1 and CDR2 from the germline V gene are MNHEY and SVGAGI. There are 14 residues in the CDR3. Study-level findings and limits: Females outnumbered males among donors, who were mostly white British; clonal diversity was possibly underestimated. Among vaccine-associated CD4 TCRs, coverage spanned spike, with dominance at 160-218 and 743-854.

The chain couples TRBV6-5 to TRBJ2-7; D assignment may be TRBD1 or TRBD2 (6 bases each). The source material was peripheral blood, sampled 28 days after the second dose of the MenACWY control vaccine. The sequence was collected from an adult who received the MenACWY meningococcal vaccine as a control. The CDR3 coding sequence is TGTGCCAGCAGGCGGGACACTAGCTCCTACGAGCAGTACTTC. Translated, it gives CASRRDTSSYEQYF.